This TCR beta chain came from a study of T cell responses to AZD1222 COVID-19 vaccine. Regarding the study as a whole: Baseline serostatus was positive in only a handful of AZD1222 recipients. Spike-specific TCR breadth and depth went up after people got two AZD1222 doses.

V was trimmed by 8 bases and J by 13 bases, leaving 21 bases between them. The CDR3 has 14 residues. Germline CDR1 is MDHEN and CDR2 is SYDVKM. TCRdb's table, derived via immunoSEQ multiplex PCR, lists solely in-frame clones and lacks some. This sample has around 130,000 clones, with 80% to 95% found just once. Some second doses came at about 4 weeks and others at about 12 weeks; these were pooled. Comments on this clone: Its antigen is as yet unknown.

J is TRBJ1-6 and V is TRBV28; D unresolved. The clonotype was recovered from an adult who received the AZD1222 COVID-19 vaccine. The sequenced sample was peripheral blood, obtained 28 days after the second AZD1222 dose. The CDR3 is CASAGAPLLRPLHF. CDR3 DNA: TGTGCCAGCGCGGGAGCGCCTCTTCTTCGGCCCCTCCACTTT.